This note documents a single T cell receptor (beta chain) sequence. Its antigen is unidentified. The source of the sample is a study of CD8+ T cells in alopecia areata. Whole-study context: Tofacitinib dosing lasted 6 to 18 months, which was then followed by 6 months off drug.

Study-wide results and limits: How baseline CD8+ expansion relates to response remains uncertain (there was one nonresponder). There were many expanded lesional clones persisting in scalp and blood during tofacitinib.

Treatment noted: oral pan-JAK inhibitor, 5-10 mg twice daily. Extracted from the samples, RNA was reverse transcribed into cDNA to serve as the sequencing template. The protocol was immunoSEQ multiplex PCR, while the TCRdb copy is restricted to in-frame clones and leaves out a portion. The sample contains roughly 280,000 clones, about 62% of which appear only once. Source: CD4+ T cells sorted from blood, taken at approximately week 52, from a patient treated with tofacitinib. This receptor was identified in a human donor with alopecia areata.

CDR3 sequence reads: CASSLAQRGGTYGETQYF. CDR3 coding DNA: TGTGCCAGCAGCTTGGCCCAGCGGGGGGGCACGTATGGGGAGACCCAGTACTTC. This sequence joins TRBV5-4 and TRBJ2-5; 10 bases map to TRBD2. Germline-derived CDR1 and CDR2 are SGHNT and YYREEE (reference sequence). The trim removed 0 bases at V and 5 bases at J, leaving 13 bases unmatched. The CDR3 loop spans 18 amino acids.